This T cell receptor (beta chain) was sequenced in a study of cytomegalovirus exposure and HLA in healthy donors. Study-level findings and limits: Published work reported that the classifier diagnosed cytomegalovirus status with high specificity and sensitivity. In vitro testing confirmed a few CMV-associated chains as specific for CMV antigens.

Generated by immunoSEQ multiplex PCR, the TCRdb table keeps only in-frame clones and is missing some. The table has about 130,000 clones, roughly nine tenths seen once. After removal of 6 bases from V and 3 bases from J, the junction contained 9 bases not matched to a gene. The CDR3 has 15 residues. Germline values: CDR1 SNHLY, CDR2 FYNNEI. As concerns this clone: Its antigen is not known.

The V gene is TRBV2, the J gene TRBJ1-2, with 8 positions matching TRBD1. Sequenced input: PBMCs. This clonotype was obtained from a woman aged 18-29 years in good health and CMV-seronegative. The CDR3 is CASSPGQGSYYGYTF. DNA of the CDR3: TGTGCCAGCAGCCCAGGACAGGGTAGCTACTATGGCTACACCTTC.